A single sample is the source of the 23 T cell receptor beta chains below, sequenced in a study of T cells in Graves' hyperthyroidism and ophthalmopathy (dated by TCRdb to between 2019 and 2020). The library came from multiplex PCR. TCRdb lists the instrument as Illumina HiSeq 2000. Amplification of TCR beta CDR3 regions was carried out from RNA transcripts. The TCR CDR3 was subjected to a first round of RT-PCR using the HTBI primer set and the Qiagen OneStep RT-PCR kit. TCRdb took the public reads, trimmed them with fastp at Q25, ran MiXCR for clone calling and kept in-frame beta chains. Identical CDR3 proteins give one entry, which carries the most common genes and DNA. This sample lists 500,000 to 650,000 distinct CDR3 sequences; 12% to 15% were detected once. The ten top clones hold 14% of the sample. Sequencing input: blood. The receptors here all came from a woman in her thirties or forties with Graves' hyperthyroidism.

This clonotype showed up just a few times. This rearrangement joins TRBV20-1 to TRBJ2-2, with D uncertain. Germline loops: CDR1 DFQATT, CDR2 SNEGSKA (reference sequence). V was shortened by 7 bases and J by 2 bases, with 11 bases between the two germline ends. This CDR3 has 13 amino acids. CDR3 residues: CSGWEPNTGELFF. The CDR3 bases are TGCAGTGGGTGGGAACCTAACACCGGGGAGCTGTTTTTT.

This clonotype appeared many times. V gene TRBV5-4 combines with J gene TRBJ2-3; possibly TRBD1 for D (5 bases). V lost 5 bases and J lost 5, with 9 bases in between. CDR1 SGHNT and CDR2 YYREEE come from the germline V gene (reference sequence). The CDR3 length is 12 residues. CDR3 DNA: TGTGCCAGCAGGGGAAGGGGAGATACGCAGTATTTT. Translating it yields CASRGRGDTQYF.

The table lists this clonotype with many counts. The J gene is TRBJ2-7, the V gene TRBV5-1, with D possibly TRBD2 on 6 matching bases. The CDR3 runs to 16 residues. CDR1 SGHRS and CDR2 YFSETQ come from the germline V gene. Trimming shortened V by 0 bases and J by 0 bases, and 13 bases separated the two germline ends. The CDR3 nucleotides are TGCGCCAGCAGCTTGGGGGGACTCCCAGTCTCCTACGAGCAGTACTTC. Encoded protein: CASSLGGLPVSYEQYF.

This clonotype was counted at least ten times. The rearrangement joins TRBV5-1 to TRBJ2-3; 7 bases fit TRBD1. The CDR3 consists of 15 residues. The germline V gene has CDR1 SGHRS and CDR2 YFSETQ. The ends lost 1 base at V and 3 bases at J; junction bases unmatched: 5. This CDR3 is CASSLSGQTTDTQYF. Here the CDR3 DNA reads TGCGCCAGCAGCTTGTCGGGACAGACTACAGATACGCAGTATTTT. The full variable domain, its missing parts supplied by reference TRBV5-1 and TRBJ2-3, is KAGVTQTPRYLIKTRGQQVTLSCSPISGHRSVSWYQQTPGQGLQFLFEYFSETQRNKGNFPGRFSGRQFSNSRSEMNVSTLELGDSALYLCASSLSGQTTDTQYFGPGTRLTVL.

This clonotype was counted between two and nine times. The V and J genes are TRBV29-1 and TRBJ2-7, with a tentative D call TRBD2 (5 bases). This CDR3 has 13 amino acids. Germline V gives CDR1 SQVTM, CDR2 ANQGSEA. V lost 6 bases and J 2 bases, leaving 14 bases between the germline ends. CDR3 protein: CSVGTRGAYEQYF. CDR3 DNA sequence: TGCAGCGTCGGAACTAGAGGAGCCTACGAGCAGTACTTC.

The rearrangement uses TRBV28 and TRBJ2-7, with a weak D call TRBD2 (6 bases). Trimming took off 2 bases at V and 2 bases at J, with 13 bases between the two ends. The V gene's germline CDR1 is MDHEN and CDR2 SYDVKM. The CDR3 loop spans 15 amino acids. The CDR3 DNA reads as TGTGCCAGCAGTTTAGGAGGGTATCAGACCTACGAGCAGTACTTC. Protein product: CASSLGGYQTYEQYF.

The J gene is TRBJ2-1, the V gene TRBV7-2; D is unclear. The germline CDR1 and CDR2 sequences are SGHTA and FQGNSA. V gave up 1 base and J gave up 1 base, with 11 bases separating them. This CDR3 has 16 amino acids. This CDR3 reads CASSLGAATSYNEQFF. For the CDR3, the DNA is TGTGCCAGCAGCTTAGGGGCTGCCACATCCTACAATGAGCAGTTCTTC.

The rearrangement uses TRBV10-2 and TRBJ2-2, with TRBD1 matching over 11 bases. Germline V gene sequence: CDR1 WSHSY, CDR2 SAAADI. The V gene end was trimmed by 0 bases and the J gene end by 7 bases; junction bases not matched to a gene: 7. CDR3 length: 17 residues. CDR3 in amino acids: CASSESGTGGFGGELFF. The CDR3 bases are TGCGCCAGCAGTGAGTCGGGGACAGGGGGTTTCGGCGGGGAGCTGTTTTTT.

This clonotype was picked up a small number of times. This chain links TRBV15 with TRBJ2-5; D gene uncertain. Deletions cut 8 bases from V and 4 bases from J, with 8 bases between. CDR3 length: 11 amino acids. Germline V gene data show CDR1 as LNHNV and CDR2 as YYDKDF (reference sequence). The DNA for the CDR3 is TGTGCCACCCGGTCGGTAGAGACCCAGTACTTC. It translates to CATRSVETQYF.

This clonotype has ten or more counts. This chain uses TRBV5-1 with TRBJ1-1; 8 bases align to TRBD1. The germline V gene has CDR1 SGHRS and CDR2 YFSETQ. The CDR3 has 15 residues. V was pared by 3 bases and J by 4 bases, with 8 bases of the junction left unmatched. The CDR3 sequence: CASSYTGGKVTEAFF. The CDR3 coding sequence is TGCGCCAGCAGCTATACAGGGGGAAAGGTCACTGAAGCTTTCTTT.

In DNA, the CDR3 is TGCGCCAGCAGCCAAGACCCGCTCGTAGAGACCCAGTACTTC. Protein: CASSQDPLVETQYF. The V and J genes are TRBV4-1 and TRBJ2-5; D ambiguous. V lost 0 bases and J 4 bases, leaving 9 bases between the germline ends. The V gene's germline CDR1 is MGHRA and CDR2 YSYEKL. The CDR3 has 14 residues.

The table lists this clonotype with a count of one. The chain is built from TRBV6-1 and TRBJ2-3; maybe TRBD2 (6 bases). Deletions cut 6 bases from V and 0 bases from J, with 10 bases between. The germline gives CDR1 MNHNS, CDR2 SASEGT. CDR3 length: 14 amino acids. The CDR3 loop reads CASRVAVSTDTQYF. The CDR3 nucleotides read TGTGCCAGCAGGGTAGCGGTTAGCACAGATACGCAGTATTTT.

On this clonotype itself: One base away lies a much larger clone, so this may be a sequencing read error. The V and J genes are TRBV11-1 and TRBJ2-1, with D possibly matching TRBD2 (6 bases). Trimming pared 7 bases from V and 3 bases from J, leaving 10 bases between. The CDR3 length is 13 residues. Germline V gene lookup returns CDR1 SGHAT and CDR2 FQDESV (reference sequence). DNA of the CDR3: TGTGCCAGCATCCCTAGCGACTACAATGAGCAGTTCTTC. Translated, it gives CASIPSDYNEQFF.

This clonotype came up many times. V gene TRBV5-1 combines with J gene TRBJ2-7; 9 positions agree with TRBD2. Germline CDR1 reads SGHRS; CDR2 reads YFSETQ. This CDR3 is built from 14 residues. Trimming cost V 0 bases and J 5 bases; bases outside gene matches: 3. CDR3 amino acids: CASSLGQRGDEQYF. The CDR3 region has the DNA TGCGCCAGCAGCTTGGGACAGCGGGGGGACGAGCAGTACTTC.

This chain connects TRBV28 to TRBJ1-5; the match to TRBD1 covers 10 bases. CDR3 length equals 16 residues. Germline loops: CDR1 MDHEN, CDR2 SYDVKM. V shed 2 bases, J shed 6 bases, and the junction held 7 bases outside the gene matches. CDR3 bases: TGTGCCAGCAGTTTAAGTCGGACAGGGGGAGGTCAGCCCCAGCATTTT. Translating gives CASSLSRTGGGQPQHF.

In this sample, this clonotype turned up many times. This sequence joins TRBV30 and TRBJ1-4, with D hard to call. The CDR3 sequence is 13 residues long. Trimming stripped 3 bases from V and 4 bases from J, with 9 bases between. Germline V CDR1 and CDR2: GTSNPN, SVGIG (reference sequence). CDR3 sequence reads: CAWSWDVNEKLFF. In DNA form, the CDR3 reads TGTGCCTGGAGCTGGGATGTTAATGAAAAACTGTTTTTT.

This clonotype was detected only a few times. This chain links TRBV29-1 with TRBJ2-7; 10 nucleotides align to TRBD1. Germline lookup yields CDR1 SQVTM and CDR2 ANQGSEA. The CDR3 sequence is 14 residues long. Trimming cost V 6 bases and J 2 bases; bases outside gene matches: 7. CDR3 sequence (DNA): TGCAGCGTCAGAGAAGGGACAGGGGCCTACGAGCAGTACTTC. The encoded protein is CSVREGTGAYEQYF.

This clonotype was seen repeatedly, ten times or more. The chain recombines TRBV7-9 with TRBJ2-7; 11 bases align to TRBD1. This CDR3 comprises 15 residues. Germline V gene lookup returns CDR1 SEHNR and CDR2 FQNEAQ (reference sequence). V shed 5 bases, J shed 5 bases, and the junction held 8 bases outside the gene matches. CDR3 nucleotides: TGTGCCAGCAGCCCCGGACAGGGGGCGAGGAACGAGCAGTACTTC. It is translated as CASSPGQGARNEQYF. The whole variable domain, filled in from reference TRBV7-9 and TRBJ2-7, reads DTGVSQNPRHKITKRGQNVTFRCDPISEHNRLYWYRQTLGQGPEFLTYFQNEAQLEKSRLLSDRFSAERPKGSFSTLEIQRTEQGDSAMYLCASSPGQGARNEQYFGPGTRLTVT.

This clonotype came up many times. The chain joins TRBV10-3 to TRBJ2-3, with 11 bases aligning to TRBD2. From germline, CDR1 is ENHRY and CDR2 SYGVKD. The J segment lost 4 bases and the V segment lost 0 bases, leaving 6 bases of the junction unmatched. The length of the CDR3 is 17 residues. This chain's CDR3 is CAISESLAGDFPDTQYF. The DNA of the CDR3 is TGTGCCATCAGTGAGTCACTAGCGGGAGACTTCCCAGATACGCAGTATTTT.

This chain links TRBV6-1 with TRBJ1-2; TRBD1 matches 11 bases. This CDR3 is 14 amino acids long. Unmatched junction bases numbered 7, after V lost 6 bases and J lost 7 bases. CDR1 is MNHNS and CDR2 is SASEGT in the germline V gene. The CDR3 here is CASRSRTGGSGYTF. The CDR3 DNA sequence: TGTGCCAGCAGATCACGGACAGGGGGCTCTGGCTACACCTTC.

The rearrangement joins TRBV2 to TRBJ1-5; D perhaps matches TRBD1 (6 bases). This CDR3 has 14 residues. Germline CDR1 SNHLY, CDR2 FYNNEI. Trimming stripped 6 bases from V and 6 bases from J, with 15 bases between. DNA for the CDR3: TGTGCCAGCAGCGGCAGGGGAGGGGGTCAGCCCCAGCATTTT. Protein product: CASSGRGGGQPQHF.

The rearrangement uses TRBV12-3 or TRBV12-4 and TRBJ2-3; TRBD2 matches at 8 bases. V was clipped by 5 bases and J by 0 bases; unmatched bases: 7. The CDR3 loop spans 16 amino acids. The DNA for the CDR3 is TGTGCCAGCAGTGGGGGACCTAGCGGGAGCACAGATACGCAGTATTTT. Encoded protein: CASSGGPSGSTDTQYF.

This clonotype has a count of ten or more. The chain is built from TRBV11-1 and TRBJ1-1, with 7 bases that match TRBD1. This CDR3 is 13 amino acids long. The trim removed 8 bases at V and 11 bases at J, leaving 14 bases unmatched. In germline, CDR1 is SGHAT, CDR2 FQDESV (reference sequence). The CDR3 is CASAQGPKGGAFF. The CDR3 coding sequence is TGTGCCAGCGCACAGGGGCCCAAAGGCGGTGCTTTCTTT.